This section outlines one T cell receptor (beta chain) sequence together with its context. This sample was included in a study of cytomegalovirus exposure and HLA in healthy donors. Trimming left V 3 bases short and J 0 bases short, with 6 bases between. The CDR3 has 13 amino acids. The germline gives CDR1 MNHEY, CDR2 SMNVEV (reference sequence). PCR was performed using 60 Vbeta and 13 Jbeta primers. The assay was immunoSEQ multiplex PCR, and TCRdb's table has in-frame clones only and misses some. The table records 55,000 to 80,000 clones, roughly 75% of them present only once. Sequencing input: PBMCs. This clonotype was sampled from a woman in her 30s in good health and CMV-seronegative. J is TRBJ2-7 and V is TRBV27, with a weak D call TRBD2 (5 bases). The CDR3 nucleotides are TGTGCCAGCAGTTTGAGGGCCTCCTACGAGCAGTACTTC. Translated: CASSLRASYEQYF.